What follows are 18 T cell receptor beta chains derived from one specimen sequenced in a study of blood T cell repertoires in COVID-19. Here immunoSEQ multiplex PCR was the method, and the copy in TCRdb shows in-frame clones only, minus some. Among about 270,000 clones, roughly 86% were seen once, and the ten largest hold less than 3%. The sample taken for sequencing was peripheral blood. The source is a woman between 45 and 60 years old with acute or convalescent COVID-19.

This clone was seen only a few times. The chain has TRBV2 and TRBJ1-1; D is unclear. The V gene's germline CDR1 is SNHLY and CDR2 FYNNEI. Trimming shortened V by 5 bases and J by 0 bases, and 10 bases separated the two germline ends. The CDR3 spans 14 residues. CDR3 nucleotide sequence: TGTGCCAGCAGTTACAGTGTTATGAACACTGAAGCTTTCTTT. Translation gives CASSYSVMNTEAFF.

The V gene is TRBV5-4, the J gene TRBJ2-7; 11 bases agree with TRBD1. The junction had 9 bases not matched to a gene; V was cut back by 4 bases and J by 3 bases. Germline values: CDR1 SGHNT, CDR2 YYREEE (reference sequence). This CDR3 has 16 amino acids. For the CDR3, the DNA is TGTGCCAGCAGCCCGATAGGGACAGGGGGGGACTACGAGCAGTACTTC. This translates into CASSPIGTGGDYEQYF.

V is TRBV6-5 and J is TRBJ2-7; TRBD2 is a possible D gene (6 bases). Germline V lookup: CDR1 MNHEY, CDR2 SVGAGI. Trimming took off 0 bases at V and 8 bases at J, with 11 bases between the two ends. This CDR3 contains 13 residues. This CDR3 is CASSYSISGKQYF. The CDR3 DNA sequence: TGTGCCAGCAGTTACTCGATTAGCGGCAAGCAGTACTTC.

The chain uses TRBV5-8 and TRBJ1-5; 10 bases fit TRBD1. This CDR3 has 15 amino acids. Germline CDR1 reads SGHTS; CDR2 reads YDEGEE. The junction had 7 bases not matched to a gene; V was cut back by 6 bases and J by 4 bases. CDR3 amino acids: CASIAGTGANQPQHF. In DNA form, the CDR3 reads TGTGCCAGCATAGCCGGGACAGGGGCAAATCAGCCCCAGCATTTT. The full variable domain, with the rest looked up from reference TRBV5-8 and TRBJ1-5, is EAGVTQSPTHLIKTRGQQATLRCSPISGHTSVYWYQQALGLGLQFLLWYDEGEERNRGNFPPRFSGRQFPNYSSELNVNALELEDSALYLCASIAGTGANQPQHFGDGTRLSIL.

The V and J genes are TRBV3-1 (or the pseudogene TRBV3-2) and TRBJ2-2; TRBD1 might be the D (6 bases). The germline gives CDR1 LGHDT, CDR2 YNNKEL (reference sequence). Trimming left V 1 base short and J 1 base short, with 19 bases between. The CDR3 is 19 residues long. CDR3 DNA sequence: TGTGCCAGCAGCCAAGTTTACGGACAGACAAAAAAGAACACCGGGGAGCTGTTTTTT. This gives the protein CASSQVYGQTKKNTGELFF.

The J gene is TRBJ1-6, the V gene TRBV20-1; D unclear. This CDR3 region has 13 residues. Germline assignment: CDR1 DFQATT and CDR2 SNEGSKA (reference sequence). The V end was cut by 3 bases, the J end by 7 bases, with 10 bases between. The CDR3 reads CSASRQINSPLHF. The CDR3 DNA follows: TGCAGTGCTAGTCGTCAGATAAATTCACCCCTCCACTTT.

This clone was detected only once. The chain has TRBV29-1 and TRBJ1-4; possible D gene TRBD1, 6 bases. The CDR3 sequence is 14 residues long. Trimming stripped 6 bases from V and 8 bases from J, with 19 bases between. CDR1 is SQVTM, CDR2 ANQGSEA, per germline. DNA of the CDR3: TGCAGCGTGGGGGAACTTACAGGGAGCGAAAAACTGTTTTTT. Translating gives CSVGELTGSEKLFF.

The chain uses TRBV29-1 and TRBJ2-1, with 9 bases aligning to TRBD2. In germline, CDR1 is SQVTM, CDR2 ANQGSEA. V gave up 3 bases and J gave up 4 bases; unmatched junction bases: 4. This CDR3 contains 14 residues. The CDR3 region has the DNA TGCAGCGTTGATCCCCTAGCGGGATACAATGAGCAGTTCTTC. The encoded protein is CSVDPLAGYNEQFF.

This clone was seen a handful of times. V usage is TRBV19 and J usage is TRBJ1-1; D not certain. Trimming removed 9 bases at V and 4 bases at J, with 12 bases between. From germline, CDR1 is LNHDA and CDR2 SQIVND (reference sequence). The CDR3 consists of 12 residues. CDR3 bases: TGTGCCAGCCGCGAGGGTTTCACTGAAGCTTTCTTT. This sequence encodes CASREGFTEAFF.

The V and J genes are TRBV9 and TRBJ2-3; 11 bases match TRBD2. Trimming took 3 bases from V and 4 from J; bases not matched to a gene: 4. Germline CDR1 is SGDLS and CDR2 is YYNGEE. CDR3 length: 15 residues. The CDR3 loop is CASSETSGSADTQYF. The CDR3 DNA follows: TGTGCCAGCAGCGAAACTAGCGGGAGTGCAGATACGCAGTATTTT.

The chain uses TRBV5-4 and TRBJ2-5; 9 bases align to TRBD2. V shed 4 bases, J shed 3 bases, and the junction held 7 bases outside the gene matches. The CDR3 sequence is 15 residues long. CDR1 SGHNT and CDR2 YYREEE come from the germline V gene (reference sequence). This CDR3 reads CASSPPASGKETQYF. CDR3 DNA sequence: TGTGCCAGCAGCCCACCGGCTAGCGGGAAAGAGACCCAGTACTTC.

This chain joins TRBV28 and TRBJ2-2, with TRBD2 matching over 10 bases. This CDR3 is built from 16 residues. The V gene end was trimmed by 1 base and the J gene end by 4 bases; junction bases not matched to a gene: 3. CDR1 MDHEN and CDR2 SYDVKM come from the germline V gene. CDR3 nucleotides: TGTGCCAGCAGTTTATCACTAGCGGGATTCACCGGGGAGCTGTTTTTT. It is translated as CASSLSLAGFTGELFF.

This clone was seen a handful of times. The rearrangement uses TRBV19 and TRBJ2-2; 8 nucleotides match TRBD1. J lost 5 bases, V lost 1 base, and 3 bases had no gene match. This CDR3 contains 15 residues. Germline V lookup: CDR1 LNHDA, CDR2 SQIVND (reference sequence). The CDR3 sequence: CASSIGTGGTGELFF. CDR3 in DNA: TGTGCCAGTAGTATAGGCACAGGGGGAACCGGGGAGCTGTTTTTT.

This clone was seen once. The rearrangement joins TRBV11-2 to TRBJ2-7; tentatively, D is TRBD2 (6 bases). The CDR3 contains 14 residues. Germline V CDR1 and CDR2: SGHAT, FQNNGV. V lost 1 base and J 5 bases, leaving 12 bases between the germline ends. In DNA form, the CDR3 reads TGTGCCAGCAGCTTAGGGGGGGAACTCCACGAGCAGTACTTC. It codes for CASSLGGELHEQYF.

This clone appeared a few times. V and J are TRBV16 and TRBJ1-4; TRBD1 is a possible D gene (5 bases). This CDR3 is built from 14 residues. Between the trimmed V and J ends, which lost 4 bases and 8 bases, there was a span of 14 bases. Germline CDR1 and CDR2: KGHSY and FQNENV. The CDR3 reads CASSPQGKEEKLFF. In DNA form, the CDR3 reads TGTGCCAGCAGCCCGCAGGGAAAGGAGGAAAAACTGTTTTTT.

This rearrangement joins TRBV2 to TRBJ2-7; 9 bases agree with TRBD1. Trimming at V came to 4 bases and at J to 3 bases, leaving 4 bases not matched to a gene. The CDR3 totals 14 residues. Per germline, CDR1 SNHLY and CDR2 FYNNEI. The CDR3 here is CASSVGQGNYEQYF. The CDR3 coding sequence is TGTGCCAGCAGTGTAGGACAGGGGAACTACGAGCAGTACTTC.

The chain is built from TRBV7-9 and TRBJ1-5; no reliable D call. In germline, CDR1 is SEHNR, CDR2 FQNEAQ (reference sequence). V shed 1 base and J shed 3 bases, with 4 bases lying between them. This CDR3 spans 13 amino acids. CDR3 nucleotides: TGTGCCAGCAGCTTAGGGCCCAATCAGCCCCAGCATTTT. It is translated as CASSLGPNQPQHF.

CDR3 in DNA: TGTGCCAGTAGTCTCAACCGACTGAGCAATCAGCCCCAGCATTTT. It is translated as CASSLNRLSNQPQHF. The chain employs TRBV19 and TRBJ1-5; D is unclear. Between the trimmed V and J ends, which lost 5 bases and 1 base, there was a span of 12 bases. Germline V CDR1 and CDR2: LNHDA, SQIVND (reference sequence). This CDR3 is built from 15 residues.